These 26 T cell receptor beta chains originate from one sample sequenced in a study. In TCRdb, the 5' RACE reads were re-called with MiXCR into one record per CDR3 protein. This repertoire shows more than 4,500 distinct CDR3 sequences, approximately 34% found once; its top ten account for about 5%. Material for sequencing was naive CD4+ T cells sorted from a lymph node. Noted subset: naive CD4+ T cells, CD4+CD45RA+CD25-. The receptors here all came from a female donor with breast cancer.

This clonotype appeared a few times. The chain employs TRBV5-1 and TRBJ2-7; 7 bases are a match to TRBD2. The length of the CDR3 is 15 residues. V lost 0 bases and J lost 2; bases outside the gene matches: 5. Germline-derived CDR1 and CDR2 are SGHRS and YFSETQ. The DNA of the CDR3 is TGCGCCAGCAGCTTGGACCCACGGGGGGCCTACGAGCAGTACTTC. Translation: CASSLDPRGAYEQYF.

As for this clonotype: The germline gene is not matched at one end of the junction; a read error may be the cause. V is TRBV6-1 and J is TRBJ2-5; 11 nucleotides match TRBD2. CDR3 length equals 15 residues. Germline V gene lookup returns CDR1 MNHNS and CDR2 SASEGT. The CDR3: CASCEFSGGAETQYF. DNA for the CDR3: TGTGCCAGCTGTGAATTTAGCGGGGGGGCGGAGACCCAGTACTTC.

The chain carries TRBV7-9 and TRBJ2-3; D tentatively reads TRBD1 or TRBD2 (5 bases each). Germline V CDR1 and CDR2: SEHNR, FQNEAQ (reference sequence). The CDR3 runs to 18 residues. With 5 bases removed from V and 0 bases from J, the gap between germline ends came to 21 bases. The CDR3 coding sequence is TGTGCCAGCAGCCAAACCCAGCGGACACGGAAAAGCACAGATACGCAGTATTTT. Translating it yields CASSQTQRTRKSTDTQYF.

In the case of this clonotype: This CDR3 fails to terminate in the conserved phenylalanine or tryptophan, so it likely reflects a read error. The J gene is TRBJ2-3, the V gene TRBV20-1, with 12 bases fitting TRBD2. The germline V gene has CDR1 DFQATT and CDR2 SNEGSKA (reference sequence). This CDR3 is 15 amino acids long. V gave up 6 bases and J gave up 4 bases; unmatched junction bases: 8. CDR3 nucleotides: TGCAGTGCGGACCTAGCGGGAGGGCCCTCAGATACGCAGTATATT. It specifies CSADLAGGPSDTQYI.

In this sample, this clonotype turned up a few times. This chain links TRBV27 with TRBJ1-1, with 9 bases lining up with TRBD1. Trimming took 4 bases from V and 0 from J; bases not matched to a gene: 6. The CDR3 runs to 16 residues. Germline CDR1 is MNHEY and CDR2 is SMNVEV (reference sequence). The CDR3 nucleotides read TGTGCCAGCAGTTCCCCGGGACAGGGAATGAACACTGAAGCTTTCTTT. Protein sequence: CASSSPGQGMNTEAFF.

By sample fraction, this clonotype is medium-sized. The chain combines TRBV20-1 with TRBJ2-2, with 7 bases fitting TRBD1. J lost 1 base, V lost 4 bases, and 3 bases had no gene match. The germline gives CDR1 DFQATT, CDR2 SNEGSKA (reference sequence). The CDR3 runs to 14 residues. CDR3 in amino acids: CSATGQVNTGELFF. DNA of the CDR3: TGCAGTGCTACAGGACAGGTGAACACCGGGGAGCTGTTTTTT.

Comment on this clonotype: A read error may produce the germline difference seen at one junction end. The V and J genes are TRBV7-2 and TRBJ2-7; 10 bases line up with TRBD2. The V gene's germline CDR1 is SGHTA and CDR2 FQGNSA. There are 17 residues in the CDR3. The CDR3 coding sequence is TGTGCCAGCAGCTTAGGGATAGCGGGAGGCTTCTCCAACGAGCAGTACTTC. It is translated as CASSLGIAGGFSNEQYF.

This clonotype was detected only a few times. The chain is built from TRBV7-2 and TRBJ1-3, with 7 bases fitting TRBD1. This CDR3 is built from 15 residues. Trimming took 7 bases from V and 1 from J; bases not matched to a gene: 7. Germline V gene sequence: CDR1 SGHTA, CDR2 FQGNSA. The CDR3 is CASTHNRGSGNTIYF. CDR3 DNA: TGTGCCAGCACCCATAACAGGGGATCTGGAAACACCATATATTTT.

This clonotype is labeled as medium-sized. The V gene is TRBV2, the J gene TRBJ2-3; no definite D call. Trimming pared 4 bases from V and 0 bases from J, leaving 8 bases between. This CDR3 region has 14 residues. Germline loops: CDR1 SNHLY, CDR2 FYNNEI. The CDR3 nucleotides read TGTGCCAGCAGTGTTTACCTCAGCACAGATACGCAGTATTTT. This translates into CASSVYLSTDTQYF.

This clonotype occurred a few times. The genes are TRBV29-1 and TRBJ2-7; D may be TRBD1 (6 bases). Germline V gene data show CDR1 as SQVTM and CDR2 as ANQGSEA. Trimming removed 6 bases from V and 6 bases from J, with 12 bases in between. CDR3 length equals 11 residues. As DNA, the CDR3 is TGCAGCGTCACGACAGGTTCCGAGCAGTACTTC. Protein: CSVTTGSEQYF.

The chain is built from TRBV20-1 and TRBJ2-5; 8 positions agree with TRBD2. V shed 3 bases, J shed 1 base, and the junction held 1 base outside the gene matches. Germline CDR1 reads DFQATT; CDR2 reads SNEGSKA (reference sequence). CDR3 size: 13 residues. CDR3 DNA: TGCAGTGCTAGCGGGGGGGCCCAAGAGACCCAGTACTTC. This translates into CSASGGAQETQYF.

This clonotype has only a few counts. The chain is built from TRBV5-1 and TRBJ2-1, with TRBD2 identical over 7 bases. The germline gives CDR1 SGHRS, CDR2 YFSETQ. This CDR3 spans 15 amino acids. J gave up 3 bases and V 3 bases, and 6 bases lay outside the gene matches. The CDR3, as DNA: TGCGCCAGCAGCTCGCGGGAGAATATCTACAATGAGCAGTTCTTC. Encoded protein: CASSSRENIYNEQFF.

This chain links TRBV7-2 with TRBJ2-3, with 8 positions matching TRBD1. The CDR3 covers 15 residues. Trimming removed 5 bases from V and 4 bases from J; junction bases left unmatched: 8. The V gene's germline CDR1 is SGHTA and CDR2 FQGNSA. CDR3 in amino acids: CASSPRDRGSDTQYF. The CDR3 DNA follows: TGTGCCAGCAGCCCTCGTGACAGGGGTTCAGATACGCAGTATTTT. The full variable domain, in which reference TRBV7-2 and TRBJ2-3 provide the parts outside the CDR3, is GAGVSQSPSNKVTEKGKDVELRCDPISGHTALYWYRQSLGQGLEFLIYFQGNSAPDKSGLPSDRFSAERTGGSVSTLTIQRTQQEDSAVYLCASSPRDRGSDTQYFGPGTRLTVL.

The chain uses TRBV4-3 and TRBJ2-7; no definite D call. The V end was cut by 3 bases, the J end by 0 bases, with 15 bases between. The CDR3 runs 16 residues. CDR1 is LGHNA, CDR2 YSLEER, per germline. CDR3 region: CASSHLADGFSYEQYF. CDR3 nucleotides: TGCGCCAGCAGCCACCTCGCGGACGGGTTCTCCTACGAGCAGTACTTC.

To note about this clonotype: This may stem from a read error, because a much larger clone lies one nucleotide away. The rearrangement joins TRBV21-1 to TRBJ1-6. TRBV21-1 is deemed a pseudogene. This CDR3 has 10 amino acids. The CDR3 is CASKRRKPGF. CDR3 sequence (DNA): TGTGCCAGCAAAAGGCGGAAGCCTGGTTTT.

This clonotype was picked up a small number of times. The chain is built from TRBV5-1 and TRBJ2-2; 12 nucleotides line up with TRBD1. Germline assignment: CDR1 SGHRS and CDR2 YFSETQ. With 2 bases clipped from V and 6 bases from J, the junction kept 5 bases outside the gene matches. The CDR3 length is 16 residues. The CDR3 loop is CASSFTGTGGPGELFF. DNA of the CDR3: TGCGCCAGCAGCTTCACCGGGACAGGGGGCCCCGGGGAGCTGTTTTTT.

By share of the sample, this clonotype is medium-sized. The V call is TRBV20-1, the J call TRBJ2-3; 7 bases align to TRBD2. This CDR3 is 12 amino acids long. J lost 3 bases, V lost 6 bases, and 3 bases had no gene match. Germline CDR1 reads DFQATT; CDR2 reads SNEGSKA (reference sequence). CDR3 region: CSAAGSTDTQYF. CDR3 bases: TGCAGTGCAGCGGGATCTACAGATACGCAGTATTTT.

In its sample, this clonotype is medium-sized. This chain links TRBV6-6 with TRBJ1-1, with D tentatively TRBD1 (5 bases). The germline V gene has CDR1 MNHNY and CDR2 SVGAGI (reference sequence). There are 14 residues in the CDR3. V gave up 4 bases and J gave up 0 bases, with 9 bases separating them. CDR3 sequence: CASSSLGLNTEAFF. CDR3 coding DNA: TGTGCCAGCAGTTCCCTGGGACTGAACACTGAAGCTTTCTTT.

A note on this clonotype: At one boundary the junction diverges from the germline segment, which might be a read error. The chain is built from TRBV5-1 and TRBJ2-2, with 14 bases that match TRBD2. Germline values: CDR1 SGHRS, CDR2 YFSETQ. The CDR3 spans 16 residues. Here the CDR3 DNA reads TGCGTCAGCAGCTTGGGACTAGCGGGAGCCACCGGGGAGCTGTTTTTT. It is translated as CVSSLGLAGATGELFF.

This clonotype appeared a few times. The rearrangement links TRBV10-3 to TRBJ2-7, with D possibly TRBD1 on 6 matching bases. The CDR3 is 15 residues long. V dropped 6 bases and J dropped 3 bases, with 18 bases sitting between them. CDR1 is ENHRY and CDR2 is SYGVKD in the germline V gene. In nucleotides, the CDR3 is TGTGCCATCAGCCCAGGGGAGACGACGGGCTACGAGCAGTACTTC. Amino acids: CAISPGETTGYEQYF.

As concerns this clonotype: The junction differs from germline at one of its ends, possibly a read error. The CDR3 sequence is CTSSASRGGYTF. The CDR3 DNA reads TGTACCAGCAGCGCATCCAGGGGGGGCTACACCTTC. The chain uses TRBV9 and TRBJ1-2, with 7 bases matching TRBD1. CDR1 and CDR2 (germline): SGDLS, YYNGEE. CDR3 length equals 12 residues.

In this sample, this clonotype is medium-sized (0.01 to 0.1%). The chain combines TRBV11-2 with TRBJ2-5; D uncertain. Trimming took 9 bases from V and 7 from J, leaving 21 bases between them. CDR3 length equals 14 residues. Germline CDR1 is SGHAT and CDR2 is FQNNGV. The CDR3 protein is CASSPETAYRTQYF. CDR3 in DNA: TGTGCCAGTAGCCCTGAGACTGCTTACCGGACCCAGTACTTC. Together with reference TRBV11-2 and TRBJ2-5, the CDR3 gives the full variable domain: EAGVAQSPRYKIIEKRQSVAFWCNPISGHATLYWYQQILGQGPKLLIQFQNNGVVDDSQLPKDRFSAERLKGVDSTLKIQPAKLEDSAVYLCASSPETAYRTQYFGPGTRLLVL.

Details on this clonotype: This may be a read error: a much more frequent sequence differs by one nucleotide. The chain couples TRBV29-1 to TRBJ2-7, with D tentatively TRBD2 (7 bases). The germline CDR1 and CDR2 sequences are SQVTM and ANQGSEA. The CDR3 spans 14 residues. The CDR3 DNA sequence: TGCAGGGTCAGGGGACCCGGGACTAATTCTGAGCAGTACTTC. Translation gives CRVRGPGTNSEQYF.

This clonotype has only a few counts. This sequence joins TRBV4-1 and TRBJ2-1; TRBD2 agrees at 9 bases. With V trimmed by 2 bases and J by 0 bases, 8 bases remained unmatched. The CDR3 extends over 18 amino acids. Germline assignment: CDR1 MGHRA and CDR2 YSYEKL. The CDR3 DNA sequence: TGCGCCAGCAGCCAACTCCCAGGCGGGGGGGACTCCTACAATGAGCAGTTCTTC. Translation: CASSQLPGGGDSYNEQFF.

This clonotype turned up a few times. The V gene is TRBV2, the J gene TRBJ2-5, with 7 bases identical to TRBD2. Germline V gene sequence: CDR1 SNHLY, CDR2 FYNNEI. This CDR3 contains 16 residues. With V trimmed by 5 bases and J by 5 bases, 14 bases remained unmatched. CDR3 in DNA: TGTGCCAGCAGTCGGGGGGTAGAGATAATACAGGAGACCCAGTACTTC. Amino acids: CASSRGVEIIQETQYF.

This sequence joins TRBV4-3 and TRBJ2-1; weak D call: TRBD1 (5 bases). Trimming left V 4 bases short and J 8 bases short, with 9 bases between. Germline lookup yields CDR1 LGHNA and CDR2 YSLEER. This CDR3 has 12 amino acids. The CDR3 reads CASSRVRDEQFF. Here the CDR3 DNA reads TGCGCCAGCAGCCGAGTCAGGGATGAGCAGTTCTTC.